What follows describes a single T cell receptor (beta chain). What it binds is not known. About 0.45 to 1 ug RNA was reverse transcribed with random hexamers. The immunoSEQ assay covered 54 Vbeta and 13 Jbeta segments for CDR3. TCRdb fed the immunoSEQ multiplex PCR reads into MiXCR, producing one record per CDR3 protein. The sample includes over 65,000 distinct CDR3 sequences, about 92% seen only once; the top ten take about 0.53%. The CDR3 sequence is 13 residues long. V lost 9 bases, J lost 3 bases, and 5 bases stayed unmatched. Per germline, CDR1 KGHDR and CDR2 SFDVKD. This specimen comes from a study of CD8 T cells in Susac syndrome. Study-level background: When their blood was taken, the Susac syndrome patients had either not yet had any therapy, were taking corticosteroids, or were taking intravenous immunoglobulin alone.

Study-wide findings and caveats: The CD4+ T cell repertoires of Susac syndrome were found to show no clonal expansion.

TCR beta sequences were obtained from blood CD8+ and CD4+ T cells. The sample taken for sequencing was CD4+ T cells from PBMCs. The clonotype was recovered from a human donor with Susac syndrome. The V call is TRBV24-1, the J call TRBJ2-3; 7 bases map to TRBD2. The CDR3 nucleotides are TGTGCCACCTCCGGGACTAATACAGATACGCAGTATTTT. Its translation: CATSGTNTDTQYF.